The rows below give T cell receptor beta chains drawn from one sample of a study of blood T cell repertoires in COVID-19. Here immunoSEQ multiplex PCR was the method, and the copy in TCRdb shows in-frame clones only, minus some. The repertoire holds approximately 130,000 clones, with 80% to 90% as singletons. Specimen: peripheral blood. Receptor source: a man aged 45-65 years with active COVID-19. CDR3s include the opening cysteine and the closing phenylalanine or tryptophan. D genes are given only for firm matches. Part of the rows lack a size; the others show once, few, many or a class for expanded clones.

D gene	V gene	J gene	clone size	CDR3 protein	CDR3 DNA
NA	TRBV19	TRBJ1-4	NA	CASSVDSKREKLFF	TGTGCCAGTAGTGTGGACAGCAAAAGGGAAAAACTGTTTTTT
TRBD1	TRBV18	TRBJ2-7	NA	CASSPRAGGGYEQYF	TGTGCCAGCTCACCGCGGGCAGGGGGCGGCTACGAGCAGTACTTC
TRBD1	TRBV27	TRBJ1-5	NA	CASSIGGGGHQPQHF	TGTGCCAGCAGTATAGGGGGCGGCGGTCATCAGCCCCAGCATTTT
NA	TRBV18	TRBJ2-7	NA	CASSTWRQSPYEQYF	TGTGCCAGCTCAACTTGGCGACAGTCCCCCTACGAGCAGTACTTC
NA	TRBV5-6	TRBJ1-2	once	CASSEGVSYGYTF	TGTGCCAGCAGCGAGGGGGTTAGCTATGGCTACACCTTC
NA	TRBV7-2	TRBJ2-2	NA	CASSSQGPPTNTGELFF	TGTGCCAGCAGCTCGCAGGGGCCTCCTACGAACACCGGGGAGCTGTTTTTT
NA	TRBV6-1	TRBJ2-7	NA	CASSELGRQEPYEQYF	TGTGCCAGCAGTGAATTGGGGAGACAGGAACCCTACGAGCAGTACTTC
NA	TRBV10-3	TRBJ1-1	NA	CAISLSGGNTEAFF	TGTGCCATCAGCCTAAGCGGGGGGAACACTGAAGCTTTCTTT
NA	TRBV5-4	TRBJ1-3	NA	CASSSYTGSGNTIYF	TGTGCCAGCAGCTCGTATACAGGGTCTGGAAACACCATATATTTT
NA	TRBV15	TRBJ1-5	NA	CATSRGAGQPQHF	TGTGCCACCAGCAGAGGGGCTGGCCAGCCCCAGCATTTT
TRBD2	TRBV7-9	TRBJ2-3	once	CASSQRDSRDTQYF	TGTGCCAGCAGCCAGCGGGACTCACGAGATACGCAGTATTTT
TRBD2	TRBV7-3	TRBJ2-1	NA	CASGAGVVSYNEQFF	TGTGCCAGCGGGGCGGGGGTGGTTTCCTACAATGAGCAGTTCTTC
TRBD1	TRBV5-1	TRBJ2-2	few	CASSVGQGSTGELFF	TGCGCCAGCAGCGTGGGACAGGGAAGTACCGGGGAGCTGTTTTTT
TRBD1	TRBV5-6	TRBJ2-1	NA	CASSFGQGTKQFF	TGTGCCAGCAGCTTTGGACAGGGGACCAAGCAGTTCTTC
TRBD2	TRBV6-4	TRBJ2-1	NA	CASSGSGGLEQFF	TGTGCCAGCAGCGGCTCGGGGGGGCTTGAGCAGTTCTTC
NA	TRBV7-2	TRBJ1-6	NA	CASTLADRQPLHF	TGTGCCAGCACCCTTGCCGACAGGCAACCCCTCCACTTT
NA	TRBV9	TRBJ1-2	NA	CASTSAGIGYGYTF	TGTGCCAGCACGTCGGCGGGCATTGGCTATGGCTACACCTTC
NA	TRBV7-2	TRBJ2-1	NA	CASSSAGLYNEQFF	TGTGCCAGCAGCTCGGCAGGGCTTTACAATGAGCAGTTCTTC
TRBD1	TRBV3-1/TRBV3-2	TRBJ2-7	NA	CASRRQGTYEQYF	TGTGCCAGCAGACGACAGGGGACCTACGAGCAGTACTTC
TRBD2	TRBV6-1	TRBJ2-5	NA	CASSGRGAGGPYQETQYF	TGTGCCAGCAGTGGCAGGGGAGCGGGGGGGCCTTACCAAGAGACCCAGTACTTC
NA	TRBV11-2	TRBJ2-5	NA	CASSLGSWAASGETQYF	TGTGCCAGCAGCTTAGGGAGTTGGGCAGCCTCGGGGGAGACCCAGTACTTC
NA	TRBV29-1	TRBJ1-1	NA	CSVVQDYTEAFF	TGCAGCGTTGTCCAGGATTACACTGAAGCTTTCTTT
TRBD1	TRBV6-1	TRBJ1-2	NA	CASSEDGRGLYGYTF	TGTGCCAGCAGTGAAGATGGCAGGGGGCTCTATGGCTACACCTTC
NA	TRBV7-9	TRBJ1-5	few	CASSLGPQPQHF	TGTGCCAGCAGCTTAGGGCCTCAGCCCCAGCATTTT
NA	TRBV2	TRBJ2-5	NA	CASSEARGLQLRAQYF	TGTGCCAGCAGTGAAGCCCGCGGACTCCAACTGAGGGCCCAGTACTTC
TRBD1	TRBV11-2	TRBJ1-1	NA	CASSRDRDTEAFF	TGTGCCAGCAGCCGGGACAGGGACACTGAAGCTTTCTTT
TRBD2	TRBV7-6	TRBJ2-1	NA	CASSLAGTSYNEQFF	TGTGCCAGCAGCTTGGCCGGGACTAGCTACAATGAGCAGTTCTTC
TRBD1	TRBV9	TRBJ2-1	NA	CASSVLGQPSYNEQFF	TGTGCCAGCAGCGTTCTGGGACAGCCTTCCTACAATGAGCAGTTCTTC
NA	TRBV12-3/TRBV12-4	TRBJ2-7	NA	CASSRLYEQYF	TGTGCCAGCAGTCGACTCTACGAGCAGTACTTC
TRBD2	TRBV7-2	TRBJ2-1	NA	CASRAPGLAKNEQFF	TGTGCCAGCAGAGCGCCGGGACTAGCTAAAAATGAGCAGTTCTTC
NA	TRBV2	TRBJ2-7	few	CASMGQRLYEQYF	TGTGCCAGCATGGGTCAGAGACTATACGAGCAGTACTTC
NA	TRBV9	TRBJ2-1	NA	CASSAPLGEQFF	TGTGCCAGCAGCGCCCCACTAGGTGAGCAGTTCTTC
NA	TRBV7-9	TRBJ2-1	NA	CASSPGGGVRDNEQFF	TGTGCCAGCAGCCCGGGGGGCGGGGTAAGAGACAATGAGCAGTTCTTC
TRBD1	TRBV5-6	TRBJ2-7	NA	CAAKRTGSYEQYF	TGTGCCGCCAAAAGGACAGGCTCCTACGAGCAGTACTTC
TRBD1	TRBV5-4	TRBJ1-2	NA	CASSLWQGAISYGYTF	TGTGCCAGCAGCTTGTGGCAGGGGGCTATCTCTTATGGCTACACCTTC
NA	TRBV7-2	TRBJ2-7	NA	CASSLMSGNEQYF	TGTGCCAGCAGCTTAATGTCCGGTAACGAGCAGTACTTC
TRBD1	TRBV18	TRBJ1-2	NA	CASSLGQGNDGYTF	TGTGCCAGCTCACTAGGACAGGGTAACGATGGCTACACCTTC
TRBD1	TRBV2	TRBJ1-6	NA	CASSRGTGGASPLHF	TGTGCCAGCAGCAGAGGGACAGGGGGGGCTTCACCCCTCCACTTT
NA	TRBV2	TRBJ1-5	once	CASTGDLNQPQHF	TGTGCCAGCACAGGGGATCTTAATCAGCCCCAGCATTTT
NA	TRBV5-5	TRBJ1-3	NA	CASRQVSGNTIYF	TGTGCCAGCAGACAGGTGTCTGGAAACACCATATATTTT